This T cell receptor beta chain was found in a study of tumor and adjacent non-tumor tissue in lung cancer. Study information: Each sample yielded millions of productive TCRbeta reads on average. Findings and caveats of the study: Tumor tissue had significantly higher TCR diversity than normal lung. Top 100 clones took a larger repertoire share in normal lung.

The template was RNA from unsorted bulk tissue. The normal lung tissue was taken more than 3 cm from the tumor edge. Between August and November 2014, newly diagnosed, chemotherapy-naive lung cancer patients underwent thoracic surgery in China. For this clonotype: The antigen is unknown. One end of the junction varies from germline; a read error may be responsible.

TCRbeta libraries were built with three rounds of nested PCR, modified from ARM-PCR. TCRdb independently ran MiXCR on the multiplex PCR reads; one entry per CDR3 protein. The data show around 74,000 distinct CDR3 sequences, around two thirds seen once. The sequencing sample was made of distant non-tumor lung tissue. The clonotype comes from a woman in her 50s with non-small cell lung cancer.

CDR3 DNA sequence: TGTAGCGTCCTACAGGTAATGAACACTGAAGCTTCCTTT. Its translation: CSVLQVMNTEASF. The chain has TRBV29-1 and TRBJ1-1; a possible D gene is TRBD1 (5 bases). Germline V gene data show CDR1 as SQVTM and CDR2 as ANQGSEA. The CDR3 is 13 residues long. The full variable domain, completed using reference TRBV29-1 and TRBJ1-1, is SAVISQKPSRDICQRGTSLTIQCQVDSQVTMMFWYRQQPGQSLTLIATANQGSEATYESGFVIDKFPISRPNLTFSTLTVSNMSPEDSSIYLCSVLQVMNTEASFGQGTRLTVV.